The clone carrying this TCR beta chain showed up just a few times. These data originate in a study of cytomegalovirus exposure and HLA in healthy donors. In the PCR, 60 Vbeta and 13 Jbeta primers were used. The repertoire was sequenced with immunoSEQ multiplex PCR; TCRdb's copy has only in-frame clones and lacks some. There are 100,000 to 130,000 clones in the sample; more than 70% occur only once, and roughly 2% lies in the top ten. The CDR3 is 15 amino acids. Trimming shortened V by 7 bases and J by 4 bases, and 15 bases separated the two germline ends. The germline V gene encodes CDR1 SGHRS and CDR2 YFSETQ.

The receptor was derived from a man between 18 and 29 years old in good health and CMV-seronegative. The V and J genes are TRBV5-1 and TRBJ1-6; D uncertain. Material: PBMCs. In nucleotides, the CDR3 is TGCGCCAGCCAAGAGTCGGGGAATTATAATTCACCCCTCCACTTT. Translated, it gives CASQESGNYNSPLHF.